Listed here are 16 T cell receptor beta chains from one sample, sequenced in a study of T-cell memory formation after mild COVID-19. TCRdb analysed the 5' RACE reads with MiXCR anew, one entry per CDR3 protein. The table records some 150,000 distinct CDR3 sequences, about 14% of them present only once. The sequencing sample was made of PBMCs or a T cell subset sorted from them (not recorded which). These receptor sequences come from an adult woman who had mild COVID-19 (a few samples of this study predate the infection). Cell type and time point are not known.

This clonotype appeared a few times. The chain uses TRBV11-1 and TRBJ2-7; 12 nucleotides line up with TRBD2. The CDR3 sequence is 14 residues long. The V gene end was trimmed by 4 bases and the J gene end by 5 bases; junction bases not matched to a gene: 3. Germline CDR1 reads SGHAT; CDR2 reads FQDESV (reference sequence). The CDR3 sequence: CASSWTSGTHEQYF. The CDR3 bases are TGTGCCAGCAGCTGGACTAGCGGGACCCACGAGCAGTACTTC.

The V call is TRBV3-1, the J call TRBJ2-7, with 14 bases lining up with TRBD2. Germline V CDR1 and CDR2: LGHDT, YNNKEL (reference sequence). V was pared by 3 bases and J by 1 base, with 5 bases of the junction left unmatched. CDR3 length equals 17 residues. The CDR3 sequence is CASSQGTSGGRSYEQYF. For the CDR3, the DNA is TGTGCCAGCAGCCAGGGGACTAGCGGGGGCCGATCCTACGAGCAGTACTTC.

The chain has TRBV24-1 and TRBJ2-7; 9 bases match TRBD1. V gave up 0 bases and J gave up 7 bases; unmatched junction bases: 15. The V gene's germline CDR1 is KGHDR and CDR2 SFDVKD. The CDR3 runs to 18 residues. CDR3 sequence reads: CATSDLPYSGTGTGEQYF. Written as DNA, the CDR3 is TGTGCCACCAGTGATTTGCCCTACTCCGGGACAGGGACAGGAGAGCAGTACTTC.

The chain couples TRBV11-2 to TRBJ1-2; D is uncertain. Germline CDR1 is SGHAT and CDR2 is FQNNGV. CDR3 length: 13 residues. Trimming shortened V by 1 base and J by 4 bases, and 7 bases separated the two germline ends. CDR3 sequence (DNA): TGTGCCAGCAGCTTAGGAGGATTCTATGGCTACACCTTC. It codes for CASSLGGFYGYTF.

This rearrangement joins TRBV6-2 or TRBV6-3 to TRBJ1-1, with no clear D. This CDR3 has 16 amino acids. Germline assignment: CDR1 MNHEY and CDR2 SVGEGT. Trimming took 2 bases from V and 3 from J, leaving 16 bases between them. Here the CDR3 reads CASSYLASRAHTEAFF. The CDR3 DNA is TGTGCCAGCAGTTACCTTGCCAGTCGGGCTCACACTGAAGCTTTCTTT.

This clonotype has a handful of counts. The chain is built from TRBV7-8 and TRBJ2-5, with 12 positions matching TRBD2. After removal of 1 base from V and 0 bases from J, the junction contained 6 bases not matched to a gene. The CDR3 runs to 18 residues. Germline V gene lookup returns CDR1 SGHVS and CDR2 FQNEAQ. The CDR3 DNA reads TGTGCCAGCAGCTTAGAACTAGCGGGGGGCTCTTACCAAGAGACCCAGTACTTC. Protein: CASSLELAGGSYQETQYF. Full variable domain (missing parts from reference TRBV7-8 and TRBJ2-5): GAGVSQSPRYKVAKRGQDVALRCDPISGHVSLFWYQQALGQGPEFLTYFQNEAQLDKSGLPSDRFFAERPEGSVSTLKIQRTQQEDSAVYLCASSLELAGGSYQETQYFGPGTRLLVL.

This clonotype was detected ten times or more. This chain uses TRBV9 with TRBJ2-7; tentative D call: TRBD1 (6 bases). Germline assignment: CDR1 SGDLS and CDR2 YYNGEE. The CDR3 extends over 13 amino acids. V lost 0 bases, J lost 2 bases, and 6 bases lay in between. In nucleotides, the CDR3 is TGTGCCAGCAGCGTAGGGGGGCCCTACGAGCAGTACTTC. This codes for CASSVGGPYEQYF.

This clonotype was seen a few times. V is TRBV2 and J is TRBJ2-1; 8 bases are a match to TRBD2. CDR1 and CDR2 (germline): SNHLY, FYNNEI. The junction had 2 bases not matched to a gene; V was cut back by 6 bases and J by 4 bases. The CDR3 totals 13 residues. For the CDR3, the DNA is TGTGCCAGCAGCCGGGAGGGATACAATGAGCAGTTCTTC. Protein: CASSREGYNEQFF.

This clonotype has a handful of counts. The V gene is TRBV5-4, the J gene TRBJ2-7; 9 nucleotides align to TRBD2. CDR3 length: 18 amino acids. Germline-derived CDR1 and CDR2 are SGHNT and YYREEE (reference sequence). J was trimmed by 5 bases and V by 4 bases; bases with no gene match: 19. DNA of the CDR3: TGTGCCAGCAGCCCGCGGACCCTTAGCGGGAGAAAGGGCGACGAGCAGTACTTC. Protein product: CASSPRTLSGRKGDEQYF.

This clonotype was picked up a small number of times. CDR3 protein: CASRAGTGGLTDTQYF. The CDR3 DNA reads TGTGCCAGCAGAGCCGGGACAGGGGGTCTCACAGATACGCAGTATTTT. V is TRBV9 and J is TRBJ2-3; 11 bases are a match to TRBD1. The CDR3 runs to 16 residues. V dropped 5 bases and J dropped 2; count of bases not matched to a gene: 7. In germline, CDR1 is SGDLS, CDR2 YYNGEE.

This clonotype was found many times. The chain links TRBV7-9 to TRBJ2-7; D is perhaps TRBD1 (6 bases). This CDR3 region has 14 residues. Germline CDR1 is SEHNR and CDR2 is FQNEAQ (reference sequence). The V end lost 0 bases, the J end lost 3 bases, and 9 bases lay between the germline ends. The CDR3: CASSLAGHLYEQYF. The CDR3 bases are TGTGCCAGCAGCTTAGCGGGACACCTCTACGAGCAGTACTTC.

In this sample, this clonotype turned up many times. This sequence joins TRBV11-2 and TRBJ1-2; D is unclear. The CDR3 is 16 residues long. Per germline, CDR1 SGHAT and CDR2 FQNNGV. V lost 4 bases, J lost 0 bases, and 15 bases lay in between. The CDR3 nucleotides read TGTGCCAGCAGCTCCGATAGCCGGATAACTAACTATGGCTACACCTTC. Protein product: CASSSDSRITNYGYTF.

This clonotype was seen only a few times. The genes are TRBV24-1 and TRBJ2-1; 10 bases agree with TRBD2. V was pared by 3 bases and J by 7 bases, with 5 bases of the junction left unmatched. The CDR3 length is 15 residues. Per the germline V gene, CDR1 is KGHDR and CDR2 is SFDVKD. The CDR3 loop is CATSDRLAGVNEQFF. In nucleotides, the CDR3 is TGTGCCACCAGTGATCGTCTAGCGGGAGTGAATGAGCAGTTCTTC.

This clonotype has more than one count but fewer than ten. The chain links TRBV20-1 to TRBJ2-4; either TRBD1 or TRBD2 may supply D (6 bases each). Germline-derived CDR1 and CDR2 are DFQATT and SNEGSKA (reference sequence). This CDR3 region has 15 residues. Trimming took 0 bases from V and 8 from J, leaving 17 bases between them. The CDR3 sequence: CSARDYRVGGDIQYF. CDR3 nucleotide sequence: TGCAGTGCTAGAGATTACAGGGTCGGAGGGGACATTCAGTACTTC.

This clonotype appeared a few times. V gene TRBV5-6 combines with J gene TRBJ2-1; 9 bases fit TRBD1. The CDR3 sequence is 15 residues long. J gave up 8 bases and V 0 bases, and 6 bases lay outside the gene matches. Germline V CDR1 and CDR2: SGHDT, YYEEEE. This CDR3 reads CASSLGPGQGDEQFF. In DNA form, the CDR3 reads TGTGCCAGCAGCTTGGGCCCGGGACAGGGTGATGAGCAGTTCTTC.

A remark on this clonotype: Germline is not matched at one junction end, which may reflect a read error. V and J are TRBV11-3 and TRBJ2-3; 7 nucleotides line up with TRBD1. Germline values: CDR1 SGHNT, CDR2 YENEEA. There are 13 residues in the CDR3. The CDR3 sequence is CASSQPLTGVDHF. The DNA of the CDR3 is TGTGCCAGCAGTCAACCTCTTACAGGGGTAGATCATTTT.